Listed here are 11 T cell receptor beta chains from one sample, sequenced in a study of blood T cell repertoires in COVID-19. TCRdb's copy holds only in-frame clones and misses some; the assay was immunoSEQ multiplex PCR. The data contain about 190,000 clones, roughly 80% of them seen just once; the ten biggest clones take up roughly 12%. Material: peripheral blood. The receptors were gathered from a woman aged 45-65 years with acute or convalescent COVID-19.

J is TRBJ1-1 and V is TRBV5-6, with TRBD1 as a possible D gene (6 bases). The length of the CDR3 is 15 residues. Trimming removed 1 base from V and 11 bases from J, with 21 bases in between. CDR1 and CDR2 from the germline V gene are SGHDT and YYEEEE. The CDR3 nucleotides read TGTGCCAGCAGCTTGCCTCAGGGGTCGCGGTACAGGGCTTTCTTT. Protein: CASSLPQGSRYRAFF. The whole variable domain, filled in from reference TRBV5-6 and TRBJ1-1, reads DAGVTQSPTHLIKTRGQQVTLRCSPKSGHDTVSWYQQALGQGPQFIFQYYEEEERQRGNFPDRFSGHQFPNYSSELNVNALLLGDSALYLCASSLPQGSRYRAFFGQGTRLTVV.

CDR3 protein: CASSWTGVSYNEQFF. CDR3 coding DNA: TGTGCCAGCAGCTGGACAGGGGTATCCTACAATGAGCAGTTCTTC. J is TRBJ2-1 and V is TRBV28; TRBD1 agrees at 9 bases. Losses at the gene ends were 6 bases for V and 1 base for J; bases not matched to a gene: 4. CDR1 and CDR2 (germline): MDHEN, SYDVKM. The length of the CDR3 is 15 residues.

The V and J genes are TRBV5-1 and TRBJ1-4, with TRBD1 matching over 9 bases. Trimming at V came to 4 bases and at J to 5 bases, leaving 3 bases not matched to a gene. CDR3 size: 14 residues. Germline loops: CDR1 SGHRS, CDR2 YFSETQ. CDR3 loop: CASSPGQGNEKLFF. The CDR3 coding sequence is TGCGCCAGCAGCCCCGGACAGGGGAATGAAAAACTGTTTTTT.

This chain uses TRBV4-1 with TRBJ2-7, with a possible D match to TRBD1 (6 bases). Germline V gene data show CDR1 as MGHRA and CDR2 as YSYEKL. This CDR3 contains 18 residues. Trimming took 0 bases from V and 2 from J, leaving 20 bases between them. Written as DNA, the CDR3 is TGCGCCAGCAGCCAAGATCCTTACAGGGCGGTATGGACCTACGAGCAGTACTTC. It specifies CASSQDPYRAVWTYEQYF.

The rearrangement uses TRBV7-9 and TRBJ1-1, with TRBD1 matching over 10 bases. The CDR3 loop spans 16 amino acids. Germline CDR1 SEHNR, CDR2 FQNEAQ (reference sequence). V lost 5 bases, J lost 5 bases, and 11 bases stayed unmatched. The CDR3 DNA sequence: TGTGCCAGCAGCCCTCATCCGGGACAGGGGTGGACTGAAGCTTTCTTT. Translating gives CASSPHPGQGWTEAFF.

The chain is built from TRBV6-2 or TRBV6-3 and TRBJ1-6, with 9 bases lining up with TRBD1. There are 15 residues in the CDR3. V lost 2 bases to trimming and J lost 9 bases; unmatched junction nucleotides: 5. CDR1 is MNHEY, CDR2 SVGEGT, per germline. The CDR3 region is CASSYPGQGVSPLHF. In DNA form, the CDR3 reads TGTGCCAGCAGTTACCCGGGACAGGGTGTTTCACCCCTCCACTTT.

Only one count was recorded for this clone. The chain combines TRBV5-6 with TRBJ2-4; TRBD2 aligns across 13 bases. Germline V CDR1 and CDR2: SGHDT, YYEEEE. The ends lost 1 base at V and 0 bases at J; junction bases unmatched: 4. There are 18 residues in the CDR3. The CDR3 DNA sequence: TGTGCCAGCAGCTTGACACTAGCGGGGGGGCTAGCCAAAAACATTCAGTACTTC. Amino acids: CASSLTLAGGLAKNIQYF.

This chain links TRBV28 with TRBJ1-1, with 8 bases identical to TRBD1. The CDR3 covers 12 residues. Losses at the gene ends were 5 bases for V and 7 bases for J; bases not matched to a gene: 3. CDR1 and CDR2 (germline): MDHEN, SYDVKM. As DNA, the CDR3 is TGTGCCAGCAGTCCAGGGGGCGTTGAAGCTTTCTTT. Translating gives CASSPGGVEAFF. The whole variable domain, filled in from reference TRBV28 and TRBJ1-1, reads DVKVTQSSRYLVKRTGEKVFLECVQDMDHENMFWYRQDPGLGLRLIYFSYDVKMKEKGDIPEGYSVSREKKERFSLILESASTNQTSMYLCASSPGGVEAFFGQGTRLTVV.

This clone has only a few counts. V and J are TRBV28 and TRBJ1-1, with a weak D call TRBD1 (5 bases). Germline V CDR1 and CDR2: MDHEN, SYDVKM. This CDR3 is built from 16 residues. V lost 7 bases and J 1 base, leaving 19 bases between the germline ends. In DNA form, the CDR3 reads TGTGCCAGCATAGCCCCCCCAGGGTGGGGGAACACTGAAGCTTTCTTT. Residues: CASIAPPGWGNTEAFF.

This rearrangement joins TRBV19 to TRBJ1-5, with 9 positions matching TRBD1. The CDR3 loop spans 14 amino acids. V trimming: 7 bases; J trimming: 4 bases; junction bases outside the gene matches: 5. The germline CDR1 and CDR2 sequences are LNHDA and SQIVND (reference sequence). The CDR3 region is CASKGQGGNQPQHF. In DNA form, the CDR3 reads TGTGCCAGTAAGGGACAGGGAGGGAATCAGCCCCAGCATTTT.

The gene calls are TRBV27 and TRBJ2-3; 8 bases are a match to TRBD2. The CDR3 is 16 amino acids. The germline V gene has CDR1 MNHEY and CDR2 SMNVEV (reference sequence). The V gene end was trimmed by 5 bases and the J gene end by 4 bases; junction bases not matched to a gene: 11. Here the CDR3 reads CASSQLGTRGADTQYF. The CDR3 bases are TGTGCCAGCAGTCAATTGGGGACTAGAGGTGCAGATACGCAGTATTTT.